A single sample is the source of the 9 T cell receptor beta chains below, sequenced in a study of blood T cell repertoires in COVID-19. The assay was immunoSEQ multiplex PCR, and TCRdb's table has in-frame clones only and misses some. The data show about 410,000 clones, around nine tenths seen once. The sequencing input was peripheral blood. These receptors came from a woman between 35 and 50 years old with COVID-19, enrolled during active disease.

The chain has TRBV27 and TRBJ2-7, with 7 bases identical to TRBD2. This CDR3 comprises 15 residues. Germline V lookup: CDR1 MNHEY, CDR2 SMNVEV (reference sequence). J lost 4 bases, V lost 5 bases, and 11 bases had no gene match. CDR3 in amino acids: CASSHTLASLYEQYF. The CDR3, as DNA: TGTGCCAGCAGTCACACACTAGCGTCGTTGTACGAGCAGTACTTC.

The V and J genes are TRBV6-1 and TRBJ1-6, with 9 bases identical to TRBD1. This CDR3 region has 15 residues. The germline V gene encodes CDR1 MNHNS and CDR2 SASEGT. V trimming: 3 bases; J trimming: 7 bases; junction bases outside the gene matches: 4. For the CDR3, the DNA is TGTGCCAGCAGTGACGGGACAGGGCGGAATTCACCCCTCCACTTT. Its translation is CASSDGTGRNSPLHF.

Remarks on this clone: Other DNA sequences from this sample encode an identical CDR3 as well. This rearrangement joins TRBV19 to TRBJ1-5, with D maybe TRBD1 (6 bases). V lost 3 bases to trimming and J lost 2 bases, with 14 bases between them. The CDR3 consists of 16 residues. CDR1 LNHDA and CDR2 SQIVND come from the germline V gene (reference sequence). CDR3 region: CASSIIQGLGNQPQHF. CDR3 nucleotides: TGTGCCAGTAGTATTATCCAGGGGCTTGGCAATCAGCCCCAGCATTTT.

The CDR3 nucleotides read TGTGCCAGCAGCCAAGATTGGGCCTCGACAGGTAGGCCAGTGAACTATGGCTACACCTTC. Translating gives CASSQDWASTGRPVNYGYTF. J is TRBJ1-2 and V is TRBV3-1 (or the pseudogene TRBV3-2), with D possibly being TRBD1 (6 bases). This CDR3 is built from 20 residues. V shed 0 bases and J shed 2 bases, with 25 bases lying between them. The germline CDR1 and CDR2 sequences are LGHDT and YNNKEL (reference sequence).

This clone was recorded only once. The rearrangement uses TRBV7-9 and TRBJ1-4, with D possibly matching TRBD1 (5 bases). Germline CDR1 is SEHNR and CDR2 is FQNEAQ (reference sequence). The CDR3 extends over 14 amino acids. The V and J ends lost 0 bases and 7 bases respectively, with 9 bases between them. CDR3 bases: TGTGCCAGCAGCTTAGCCAGGGAGGTTGAAAAACTGTTTTTT. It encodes CASSLAREVEKLFF.

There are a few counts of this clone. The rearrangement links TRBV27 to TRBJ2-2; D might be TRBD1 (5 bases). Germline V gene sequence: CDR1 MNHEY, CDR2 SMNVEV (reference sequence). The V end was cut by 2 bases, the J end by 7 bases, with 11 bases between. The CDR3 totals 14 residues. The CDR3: CASSLIQAGGELFF. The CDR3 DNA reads TGTGCCAGCAGTTTAATACAGGCAGGCGGGGAGCTGTTTTTT.

The CDR3 coding sequence is TGTGCCAGCAGGATAGACAGGTTTGACTATGGCTACACCTTC. Protein: CASRIDRFDYGYTF. The chain couples TRBV2 to TRBJ1-2, with D perhaps matching TRBD1 (6 bases). V lost 6 bases, J lost 3 bases, and 14 bases lay in between. The germline gives CDR1 SNHLY, CDR2 FYNNEI. The CDR3 loop spans 14 amino acids.

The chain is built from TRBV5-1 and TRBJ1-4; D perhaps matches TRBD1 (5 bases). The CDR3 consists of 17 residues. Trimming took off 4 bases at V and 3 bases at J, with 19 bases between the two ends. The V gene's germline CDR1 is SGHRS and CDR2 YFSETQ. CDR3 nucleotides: TGCGCCAGCAGCAGGGGCGTCACCCCACAGTCTAATGAAAAACTGTTTTTT. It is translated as CASSRGVTPQSNEKLFF.

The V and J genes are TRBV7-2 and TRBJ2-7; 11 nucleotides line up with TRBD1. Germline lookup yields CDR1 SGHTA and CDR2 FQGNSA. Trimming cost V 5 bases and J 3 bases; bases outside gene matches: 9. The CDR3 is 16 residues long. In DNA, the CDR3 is TGTGCCAGCAGCCGCCTGGGGGGGACAGGGGGCTACGAGCAGTACTTC. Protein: CASSRLGGTGGYEQYF.